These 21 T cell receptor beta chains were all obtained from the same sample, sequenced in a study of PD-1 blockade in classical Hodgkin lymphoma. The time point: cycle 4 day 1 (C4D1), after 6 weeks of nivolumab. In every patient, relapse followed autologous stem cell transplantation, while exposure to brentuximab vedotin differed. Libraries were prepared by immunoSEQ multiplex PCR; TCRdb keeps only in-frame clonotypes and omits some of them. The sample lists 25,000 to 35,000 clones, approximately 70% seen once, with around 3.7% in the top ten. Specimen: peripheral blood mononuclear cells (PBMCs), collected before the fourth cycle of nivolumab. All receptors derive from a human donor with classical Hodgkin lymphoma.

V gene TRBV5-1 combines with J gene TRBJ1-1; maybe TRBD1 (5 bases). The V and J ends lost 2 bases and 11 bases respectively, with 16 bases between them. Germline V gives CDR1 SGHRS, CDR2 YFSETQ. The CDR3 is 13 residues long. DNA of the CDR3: TGCGCCAGCAGCTTTGAAGACAGTGGTGGGGCTTTCTTT. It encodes CASSFEDSGGAFF.

CDR3 DNA: TGTGCCAGCAGTTCACTACAGGGGGCGGTCAATCAGCCCCAGCATTTT. Residues: CASSSLQGAVNQPQHF. V gene TRBV27 combines with J gene TRBJ1-5; the match to TRBD1 covers 9 bases. The CDR3 sequence is 16 residues long. CDR1 and CDR2 from the germline V gene are MNHEY and SMNVEV (reference sequence). V trimming: 4 bases; J trimming: 3 bases; junction bases outside the gene matches: 7.

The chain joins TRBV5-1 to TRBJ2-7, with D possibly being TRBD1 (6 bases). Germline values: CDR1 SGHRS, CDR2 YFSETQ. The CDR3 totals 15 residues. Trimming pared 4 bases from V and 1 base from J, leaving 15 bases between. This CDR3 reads CASSEGQTSSYEQYF. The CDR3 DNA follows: TGCGCCAGCAGCGAAGGACAGACCTCTTCCTACGAGCAGTACTTC.

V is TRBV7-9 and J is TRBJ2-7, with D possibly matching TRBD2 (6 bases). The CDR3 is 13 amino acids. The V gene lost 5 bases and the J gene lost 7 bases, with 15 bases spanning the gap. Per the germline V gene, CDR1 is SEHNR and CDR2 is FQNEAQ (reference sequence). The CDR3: CASSGEAGREQYF. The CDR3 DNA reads TGTGCCAGCAGCGGGGAGGCAGGTCGAGAGCAGTACTTC.

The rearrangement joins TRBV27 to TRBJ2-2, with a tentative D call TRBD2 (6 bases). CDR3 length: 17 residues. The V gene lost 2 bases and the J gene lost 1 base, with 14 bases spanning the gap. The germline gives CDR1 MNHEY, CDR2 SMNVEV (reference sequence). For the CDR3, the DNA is TGTGCCAGCAGTTTAATTAGCGGAAGATTGAACACCGGGGAGCTGTTTTTT. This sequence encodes CASSLISGRLNTGELFF.

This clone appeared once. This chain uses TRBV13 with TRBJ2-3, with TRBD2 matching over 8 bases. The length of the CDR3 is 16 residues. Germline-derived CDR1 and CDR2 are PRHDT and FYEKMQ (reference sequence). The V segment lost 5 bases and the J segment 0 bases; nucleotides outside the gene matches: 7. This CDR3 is CASSRPGGTSTDTQYF. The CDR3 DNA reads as TGTGCCAGCAGCCGCCCGGGGGGGACCAGCACAGATACGCAGTATTTT.

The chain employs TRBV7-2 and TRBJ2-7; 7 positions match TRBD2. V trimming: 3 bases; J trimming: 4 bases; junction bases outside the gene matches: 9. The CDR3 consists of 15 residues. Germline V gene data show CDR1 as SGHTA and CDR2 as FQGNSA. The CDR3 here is CASSFVKAGLYEQYF. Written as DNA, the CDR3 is TGTGCCAGCAGCTTCGTGAAAGCGGGGTTATACGAGCAGTACTTC.

The CDR3: CAWSETYEQYF. CDR3 bases: TGTGCCTGGAGTGAGACCTACGAGCAGTACTTC. The chain is built from TRBV30 and TRBJ2-7; D gene unclear. Trimming shortened V by 1 base and J by 2 bases, and 3 bases separated the two germline ends. The CDR3 is 11 amino acids. Per germline, CDR1 GTSNPN and CDR2 SVGIG (reference sequence).

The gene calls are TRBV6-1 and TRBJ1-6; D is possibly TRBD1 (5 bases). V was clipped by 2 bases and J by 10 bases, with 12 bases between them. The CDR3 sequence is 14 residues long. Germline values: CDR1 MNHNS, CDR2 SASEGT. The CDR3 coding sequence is TGTGCCAGCAGTGAATTTTTTCGGGACTCACCCCTCCACTTT. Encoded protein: CASSEFFRDSPLHF.

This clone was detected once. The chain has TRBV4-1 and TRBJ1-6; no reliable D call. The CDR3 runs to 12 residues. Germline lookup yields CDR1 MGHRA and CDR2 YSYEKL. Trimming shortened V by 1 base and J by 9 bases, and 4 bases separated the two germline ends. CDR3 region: CASSQGVSPLHF. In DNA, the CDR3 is TGCGCCAGCAGCCAAGGGGTTTCACCCCTCCACTTT.

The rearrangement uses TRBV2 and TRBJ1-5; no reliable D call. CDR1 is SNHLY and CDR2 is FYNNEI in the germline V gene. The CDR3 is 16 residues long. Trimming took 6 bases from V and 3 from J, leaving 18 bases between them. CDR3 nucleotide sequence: TGTGCCAGCAGCCTCCCGAGTTGGCAGGACAATCAGCCCCAGCATTTT. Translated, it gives CASSLPSWQDNQPQHF. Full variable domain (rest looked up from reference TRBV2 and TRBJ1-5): EPEVTQTPSHQVTQMGQEVILRCVPISNHLYFYWYRQILGQKVEFLVSFYNNEISEKSEIFDDQFSVERPDGSNFTLKIRSTKLEDSAMYFCASSLPSWQDNQPQHFGDGTRLSIL.

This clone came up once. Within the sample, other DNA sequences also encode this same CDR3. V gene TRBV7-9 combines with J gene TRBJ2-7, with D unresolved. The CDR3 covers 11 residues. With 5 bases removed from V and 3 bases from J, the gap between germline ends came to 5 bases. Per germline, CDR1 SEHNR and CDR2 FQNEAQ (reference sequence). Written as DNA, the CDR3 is TGTGCCAGCAGCCCTAGCTACGAGCAGTACTTC. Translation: CASSPSYEQYF. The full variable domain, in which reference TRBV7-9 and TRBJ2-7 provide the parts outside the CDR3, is DTGVSQNPRHKITKRGQNVTFRCDPISEHNRLYWYRQTLGQGPEFLTYFQNEAQLEKSRLLSDRFSAERPKGSFSTLEIQRTEQGDSAMYLCASSPSYEQYFGPGTRLTVT.

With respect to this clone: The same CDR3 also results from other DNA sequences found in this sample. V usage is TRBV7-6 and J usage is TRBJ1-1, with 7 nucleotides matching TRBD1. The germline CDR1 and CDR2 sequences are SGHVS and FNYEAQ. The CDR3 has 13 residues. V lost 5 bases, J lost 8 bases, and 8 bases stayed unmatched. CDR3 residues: CASSTGQVTEAFF. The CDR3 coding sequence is TGTGCCAGCAGCACAGGACAGGTAACCGAAGCTTTCTTT.

CDR3 nucleotides: TGTGCCAGCAGCTCCACCCCCGGGGCCCGCTCCTACGAGCAGTACTTC. Protein product: CASSSTPGARSYEQYF. The rearrangement uses TRBV7-6 and TRBJ2-7, with D perhaps being TRBD1 or TRBD2 (5 bases each). Germline loops: CDR1 SGHVS, CDR2 FNYEAQ. The CDR3 has 16 residues. V lost 4 bases and J 0 bases, leaving 16 bases between the germline ends.

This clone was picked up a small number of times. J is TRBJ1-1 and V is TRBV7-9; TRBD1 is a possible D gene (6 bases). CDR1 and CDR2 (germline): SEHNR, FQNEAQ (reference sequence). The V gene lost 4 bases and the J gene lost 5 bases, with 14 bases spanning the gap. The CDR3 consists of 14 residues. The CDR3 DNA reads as TGTGCCAGCAGCTCAACAAGGGGGAGGACTGAAGCTTTCTTT. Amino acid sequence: CASSSTRGRTEAFF. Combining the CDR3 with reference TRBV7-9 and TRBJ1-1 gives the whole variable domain DTGVSQNPRHKITKRGQNVTFRCDPISEHNRLYWYRQTLGQGPEFLTYFQNEAQLEKSRLLSDRFSAERPKGSFSTLEIQRTEQGDSAMYLCASSSTRGRTEAFFGQGTRLTVV.

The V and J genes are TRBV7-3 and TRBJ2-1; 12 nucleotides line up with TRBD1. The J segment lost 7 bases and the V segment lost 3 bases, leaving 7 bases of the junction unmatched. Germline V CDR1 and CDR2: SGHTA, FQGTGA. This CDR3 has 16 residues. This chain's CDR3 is CASSFTGTGGRNEQFF. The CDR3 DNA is TGTGCCAGCAGCTTTACCGGGACAGGGGGCCGGAATGAGCAGTTCTTC.

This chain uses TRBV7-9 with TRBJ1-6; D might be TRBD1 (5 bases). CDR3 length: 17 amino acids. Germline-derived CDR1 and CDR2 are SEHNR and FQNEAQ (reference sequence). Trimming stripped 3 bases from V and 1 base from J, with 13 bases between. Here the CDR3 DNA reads TGTGCCAGCAGCTTCGCCCAGGGAGGGTCCTATAATTCACCCCTCCACTTT. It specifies CASSFAQGGSYNSPLHF.

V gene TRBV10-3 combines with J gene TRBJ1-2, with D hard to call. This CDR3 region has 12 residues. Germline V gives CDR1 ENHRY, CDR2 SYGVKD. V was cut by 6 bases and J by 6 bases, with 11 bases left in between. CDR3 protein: CAISQEEDGYTF. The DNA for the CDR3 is TGTGCCATCAGCCAGGAAGAGGATGGCTACACCTTC.

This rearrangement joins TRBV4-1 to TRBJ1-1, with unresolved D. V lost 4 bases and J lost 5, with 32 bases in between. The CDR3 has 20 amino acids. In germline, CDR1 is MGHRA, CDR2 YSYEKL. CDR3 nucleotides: TGCGCCAGCAGCCCATCACGTGAGAGGTTTAGGGTTAGGAAGGCAACTGAAGCTTTCTTT. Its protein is CASSPSRERFRVRKATEAFF.

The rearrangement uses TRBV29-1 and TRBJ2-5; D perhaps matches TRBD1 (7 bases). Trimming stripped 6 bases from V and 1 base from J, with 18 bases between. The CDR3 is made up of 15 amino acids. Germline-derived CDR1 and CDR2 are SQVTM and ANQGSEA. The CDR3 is CSVERRGLVQETQYF. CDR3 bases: TGCAGCGTAGAGAGGAGGGGGCTAGTCCAAGAGACCCAGTACTTC.

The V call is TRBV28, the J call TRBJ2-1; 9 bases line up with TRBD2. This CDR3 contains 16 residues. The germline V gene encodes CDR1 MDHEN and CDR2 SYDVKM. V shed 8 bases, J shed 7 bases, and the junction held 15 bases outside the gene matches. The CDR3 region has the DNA TGTGCCAGCCGCAACATAGCAGCGGGAGGTGGGAATGAGCAGTTCTTC. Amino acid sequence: CASRNIAAGGGNEQFF. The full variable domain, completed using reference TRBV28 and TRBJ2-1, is DVKVTQSSRYLVKRTGEKVFLECVQDMDHENMFWYRQDPGLGLRLIYFSYDVKMKEKGDIPEGYSVSREKKERFSLILESASTNQTSMYLCASRNIAAGGGNEQFFGPGTRLTVL.